Sequencing of this T cell receptor (delta chain) was carried out in a study of γδ T cells in repeated Plasmodium falciparum infection. Study summary: Malaria-naive adults were infected with P. falciparum NF54 four times over about 600 days. Malian repertoires were sampled cross-sectionally without transmission and longitudinally through febrile malaria. Study-level findings and limits: Compared with Australian children, Malian Vdelta2-negative repertoires seemed more clonal, less diverse, less shared.

TCRdb re-called clones from the multiplex PCR reads using CATT. The profile shows 85,000 to 100,000 delta-chain clones, over 0.9% of them singletons. Gammadelta T cells were flow-sorted from PBMC into Vgamma9/Vdelta2+ and Vdelta2-negative populations for bulk analysis. The V gene's germline CDR1 is GEAIGNYY and CDR2 EKD. CDR3 length: 16 amino acids. Losses at the gene ends were 0 bases for V and 0 bases for J; bases not matched to a gene: 5. Regarding this clone: Its specificity is unknown. The amino acid sequence in TCRdb belongs to a much larger clone and departs from this DNA's translation at residue 6, likely a sequencing read error; the sequence shown is translated from the DNA.

This TCR was recovered from a pool of human donors (malaria-infected and uninfected, not separated). The sequenced sample was gamma-delta T cells from blood. The rearrangement joins TRDV2 to TRDJ1, with TRDD3 matching over 8 bases. CDR3 amino acids: CACDTAGGGDTDKLIF. CDR3 DNA: TGTGCCTGTGACACCGCTGGGGGAGGGGACACCGATAAACTCATCTTT.